The sequence of this T cell receptor beta chain was determined in a study of cytomegalovirus exposure and HLA in healthy donors. V gave up 8 bases and J gave up 0 bases, with 19 bases separating them. The CDR3 has 16 amino acids. In germline, CDR1 is MNHNY, CDR2 SVGAGI (reference sequence). This clone occurred a few times. The primer mix had 60 Vbeta and 13 Jbeta primers. Assay used: immunoSEQ multiplex PCR; TCRdb lists only in-frame clones, some missing. The data show under 130,000 clones, 10% to 15% seen once. The V call is TRBV6-6, the J call TRBJ1-2; D gene unclear. The sequenced sample consisted of PBMCs. The sequence came from a man aged 35-49 years in good health and CMV-seropositive. CDR3: CASLPRARGANYGYTF. CDR3 DNA: TGTGCCAGCCTCCCGAGAGCTCGGGGAGCTAACTATGGCTACACCTTC.